This T cell receptor (beta chain) derives from a study of long-term antiretroviral therapy in people with HIV. This clone was found once. They ran version v3.0 of the immunoSEQ assay at survey level. Assay: immunoSEQ multiplex PCR; the TCRdb copy retains only in-frame clones and omits some. The sample lists around 21,000 clones, roughly four fifths occurring once. Unmatched junction bases numbered 17, after V lost 6 bases and J lost 3 bases. The CDR3 consists of 17 residues. CDR1 and CDR2 (germline): SGHRS, YFSETQ. The input for sequencing was unsorted PBMCs, taken 1.5 years after starting antiretroviral therapy. The clonotype originates from a man aged 25 to 40 with HIV. The chain employs TRBV5-1 and TRBJ1-1; 7 bases agree with TRBD1. The CDR3 loop is CASNRGLSGGYDTEAFF. DNA for the CDR3: TGCGCCAGCAACAGGGGTCTGTCCGGGGGTTATGACACTGAAGCTTTCTTT.